This passage covers 27 T cell receptor beta chains from one sample sequenced in a study of T cells after yellow fever vaccination. TCRdb re-called the 5' RACE reads through MiXCR, storing one row per CDR3 protein. Here the sample spans 300,000 to 400,000 distinct CDR3 sequences, approximately 13% being singletons. The sequenced sample was CD4+ T cells sorted from PBMCs, obtained 15 days after the yellow fever booster vaccination. Receptors were obtained from a man aged 18-30 years who received the YFV17D yellow fever vaccine.

This clonotype showed up just a few times. The genes are TRBV7-9 and TRBJ2-1, with no clear D. The CDR3 is 16 amino acids. The germline gives CDR1 SEHNR, CDR2 FQNEAQ (reference sequence). Trimming shortened V by 4 bases and J by 0 bases, and 13 bases separated the two germline ends. CDR3 DNA sequence: TGTGCCAGCAGCTCTACCCACATCAGCTCCTACAATGAGCAGTTCTTC. It encodes CASSSTHISSYNEQFF.

This clonotype was found a few times. The chain employs TRBV6-6 and TRBJ2-4; D not resolved. V was pared by 0 bases and J by 0 bases, with 9 bases between. The CDR3 sequence is 16 residues long. Germline lookup yields CDR1 MNHNY and CDR2 SVGAGI (reference sequence). The CDR3 sequence: CASSYSKVTAKNIQYF. The CDR3 DNA is TGTGCCAGCAGTTACTCGAAAGTAACAGCCAAAAACATTCAGTACTTC.

This clonotype was recorded a few times. The chain has TRBV19 and TRBJ2-1; 12 bases are a match to TRBD2. V shed 4 bases, J shed 6 bases, and the junction held 7 bases outside the gene matches. The CDR3 extends over 16 amino acids. Germline loops: CDR1 LNHDA, CDR2 SQIVND (reference sequence). CDR3 sequence: CASSNPSGGAINEQFF. The CDR3 nucleotides read TGTGCCAGTAGTAACCCTAGCGGGGGGGCCATCAATGAGCAGTTCTTC.

In this sample, this clonotype turned up once. The J gene is TRBJ2-5, the V gene TRBV7-2; 9 nucleotides line up with TRBD2. Trimming took 4 bases from V and 5 from J; bases not matched to a gene: 8. Germline V gene data show CDR1 as SGHTA and CDR2 as FQGNSA. This CDR3 is 15 amino acids long. The CDR3 region is CASSSIAGVRETQYF. The CDR3 DNA sequence: TGTGCCAGCAGCTCGATAGCGGGGGTTAGGGAGACCCAGTACTTC.

In this sample, this clonotype turned up many times. The rearrangement uses TRBV15 and TRBJ2-3; a weak D match, TRBD2 (7 bases). Germline V CDR1 and CDR2: LNHNV, YYDKDF (reference sequence). The CDR3 has 18 residues. Trimming cost V 1 base and J 1 base, with 18 bases left between them. The CDR3 is CATSRVRGAPDGTDTQYF. The DNA for the CDR3 is TGTGCCACCAGCAGAGTACGGGGGGCGCCGGACGGCACAGATACGCAGTATTTT.

The chain joins TRBV11-2 to TRBJ2-7, with D unclear. V was trimmed by 4 bases and J by 6 bases, leaving 7 bases between them. Germline V CDR1 and CDR2: SGHAT, FQNNGV. This CDR3 has 11 amino acids. The CDR3 spells CASSSALEQYF. The CDR3 DNA follows: TGTGCCAGCAGCTCTGCCCTCGAGCAGTACTTC.

The table lists this clonotype with a few counts. The chain joins TRBV9 to TRBJ2-3; 7 nucleotides agree with TRBD2. The CDR3 totals 12 residues. CDR1 and CDR2 (germline): SGDLS, YYNGEE. Trimming removed 0 bases from V and 11 bases from J; junction bases left unmatched: 3. CDR3 coding DNA: TGTGCCAGCAGCGTAGTTCGGGGGGAGCAGTATTTT. Translating gives CASSVVRGEQYF.

In its sample, this clonotype was seen a few times. The chain uses TRBV5-1 and TRBJ1-1; D possibly corresponds to TRBD1 (5 bases). The germline V gene has CDR1 SGHRS and CDR2 YFSETQ. V lost 2 bases and J 2 bases, leaving 13 bases between the germline ends. The CDR3 loop spans 15 amino acids. The CDR3 sequence: CASSLYTGPNTEAFF. CDR3 in DNA: TGCGCCAGCAGCTTATATACGGGACCAAACACTGAAGCTTTCTTT.

This clonotype was counted only a few times. The CDR3 sequence is CASRERGNNEQFF. The CDR3 region has the DNA TGTGCCAGCAGGGAACGGGGGAACAATGAGCAGTTCTTC. V gene TRBV6-6 combines with J gene TRBJ2-1; tentatively, D is TRBD2 (6 bases). The V gene's germline CDR1 is MNHNY and CDR2 SVGAGI (reference sequence). CDR3 length: 13 residues. The ends were cut back, 6 bases at V and 5 bases at J, with 11 bases in the middle.

V and J are TRBV19 and TRBJ2-7; D may match TRBD1 or TRBD2 (5 bases each). The germline V and J ends were trimmed by 6 bases and 2 bases, with 11 bases remaining between them. There are 13 residues in the CDR3. The germline V gene has CDR1 LNHDA and CDR2 SQIVND (reference sequence). CDR3 sequence: CASRGTATYEQYF. In DNA, the CDR3 is TGTGCCAGTAGGGGGACCGCCACCTACGAGCAGTACTTC. The variable domain in full, completed from reference TRBV19 and TRBJ2-7, reads DGGITQSPKYLFRKEGQNVTLSCEQNLNHDAMYWYRQDPGQGLRLIYYSQIVNDFQKGDIAEGYSVSREKKESFPLTVTSAQKNPTAFYLCASRGTATYEQYFGPGTRLTVT.

This clonotype has more than one count but fewer than ten. V gene TRBV6-2 or TRBV6-3 combines with J gene TRBJ2-2, with D perhaps matching TRBD1 (6 bases). The germline V gene encodes CDR1 MNHEY and CDR2 SVGEGT. This CDR3 has 13 amino acids. Trimming removed 7 bases from V and 5 bases from J, with 11 bases in between. The CDR3, as DNA: TGTGCCAGCATCCCAGGGGAAACCGGGGAGCTGTTTTTT. Translation: CASIPGETGELFF.

This clonotype was recorded a few times. The rearrangement uses TRBV4-1 and TRBJ1-2; D is unresolved. Per the germline V gene, CDR1 is MGHRA and CDR2 is YSYEKL. The CDR3 contains 15 residues. V shed 0 bases and J shed 7 bases, with 15 bases lying between them. The CDR3 loop is CASSQEVLRAPGYTF. The DNA of the CDR3 is TGCGCCAGCAGCCAAGAGGTTTTACGGGCTCCTGGCTACACCTTC.

The chain combines TRBV29-1 with TRBJ2-1; TRBD2 agrees at 7 bases. Germline V lookup: CDR1 SQVTM, CDR2 ANQGSEA. V dropped 4 bases and J dropped 15; count of bases not matched to a gene: 15. The CDR3 contains 13 residues. CDR3: CSVVGGGGIVSFF. DNA for the CDR3: TGCAGCGTTGTGGGTGGGGGAGGGATCGTTTCGTTCTTC.

CDR3 amino acids: CASSLNGWGQDTQYF. Written as DNA, the CDR3 is TGTGCCAGCAGCTTAAACGGCTGGGGCCAGGATACGCAGTATTTT. V and J are TRBV7-3 and TRBJ2-3, with D possibly TRBD1 on 5 matching bases. With 1 base removed from V and 6 bases from J, the gap between germline ends came to 14 bases. The length of the CDR3 is 15 residues. Germline loops: CDR1 SGHTA, CDR2 FQGTGA.

The chain carries TRBV5-1 and TRBJ2-1, with D possibly matching TRBD1 (5 bases). V lost 0 bases, J lost 15 bases, and 16 bases lay in between. The germline gives CDR1 SGHRS, CDR2 YFSETQ. This CDR3 has 13 residues. This CDR3 reads CASSLAGVRVGFF. CDR3 sequence (DNA): TGCGCCAGCAGCTTGGCGGGTGTCAGGGTCGGGTTCTTC. Combining the CDR3 with reference TRBV5-1 and TRBJ2-1 gives the whole variable domain KAGVTQTPRYLIKTRGQQVTLSCSPISGHRSVSWYQQTPGQGLQFLFEYFSETQRNKGNFPGRFSGRQFSNSRSEMNVSTLELGDSALYLCASSLAGVRVGFFGPGTRLTVL.

The chain employs TRBV29-1 and TRBJ1-2; the D is unclear. This CDR3 contains 11 residues. The V end was cut by 3 bases, the J end by 1 base, with 3 bases between. The germline gives CDR1 SQVTM, CDR2 ANQGSEA. CDR3 protein: CSVDRNYGYTF. The CDR3 DNA sequence: TGCAGCGTTGACCGTAACTATGGCTACACCTTC.

Here the CDR3 DNA reads TGTGCCAGCAGCTTCGGCGGGGACACAGATACGCAGTATTTT. The encoded protein is CASSFGGDTDTQYF. V and J are TRBV7-3 and TRBJ2-3; TRBD2 might be the D (6 bases). Germline V CDR1 and CDR2: SGHTA, FQGTGA. The germline V and J ends were trimmed by 3 bases and 2 bases, with 9 bases remaining between them. The length of the CDR3 is 14 residues.

The rearrangement links TRBV6-2 or TRBV6-3 to TRBJ2-1; a weak D match, TRBD2 (6 bases). CDR1 is MNHEY and CDR2 is SVGEGT in the germline V gene. This CDR3 is 15 amino acids long. The V end was cut by 0 bases, the J end by 7 bases, with 13 bases between. CDR3 DNA sequence: TGTGCCAGCAGTTACTCGAGGACGGGGGAGAATGAGCAGTTCTTC. It translates to CASSYSRTGENEQFF.

This clonotype has a handful of counts. The gene calls are TRBV5-4 and TRBJ1-4, with a weak D call TRBD1 (6 bases). Germline CDR1 reads SGHNT; CDR2 reads YYREEE (reference sequence). The CDR3 is made up of 15 amino acids. The V gene lost 3 bases and the J gene lost 8 bases, with 17 bases spanning the gap. The CDR3 DNA reads as TGTGCCAGCAGCTGGGGGGGCCAGGGAGACGAAAAACTGTTTTTT. Amino acid sequence: CASSWGGQGDEKLFF.

The table lists this clonotype with a few counts. The chain employs TRBV6-2 or TRBV6-3 and TRBJ1-6; no clear D gene. Germline V gives CDR1 MNHEY, CDR2 SVGEGT. This CDR3 is built from 13 residues. With 4 bases removed from V and 7 bases from J, the gap between germline ends came to 8 bases. CDR3 DNA sequence: TGTGCCAGCAGTTCCCTCGGAAATTCACCCCTCCACTTT. The encoded protein is CASSSLGNSPLHF.

CDR3: CASSLAWKGQHNEQFF. The CDR3 DNA follows: TGTGCCAGCAGCTTAGCGTGGAAGGGTCAGCACAATGAGCAGTTCTTC. The chain couples TRBV7-6 to TRBJ2-1; D call uncertain. Germline V gene data show CDR1 as SGHVS and CDR2 as FNYEAQ. This CDR3 has 16 amino acids. The V and J ends lost 0 bases and 5 bases respectively, with 14 bases between them.

A few counts support this clonotype. V and J are TRBV6-1 and TRBJ2-5, with TRBD1 matching 7 bases. V shed 3 bases, J shed 5 bases, and the junction held 6 bases outside the gene matches. The CDR3 has 14 residues. CDR1 and CDR2 (germline): MNHNS, SASEGT. The CDR3 DNA reads TGTGCCAGCAGTGAGGACAGGAGTCCGGAGACCCAGTACTTC. It encodes CASSEDRSPETQYF.

The genes are TRBV28 and TRBJ2-2; TRBD1 matches at 7 bases. V was pared by 5 bases and J by 6 bases, with 6 bases of the junction left unmatched. Germline V gene sequence: CDR1 MDHEN, CDR2 SYDVKM. The CDR3 covers 14 residues. The CDR3 sequence is CASSTTGEAGELFF. CDR3 nucleotides: TGTGCCAGCAGTACTACAGGGGAAGCCGGGGAGCTGTTTTTT.

This chain uses TRBV6-2 or TRBV6-3 with TRBJ1-2; unclear D gene. Germline CDR1 and CDR2: MNHEY and SVGEGT. This CDR3 is 15 amino acids long. V was cut by 3 bases and J by 7 bases, with 18 bases left in between. The CDR3, as DNA: TGTGCCAGCAGTTATGGGCCGGGAACCCTTGTTGGCTACACCTTC. Amino acid sequence: CASSYGPGTLVGYTF.

This clonotype was seen a handful of times. V and J are TRBV18 and TRBJ2-3; D perhaps matches TRBD1 (5 bases). V lost 6 bases and J lost 3, with 13 bases in between. The CDR3 has 14 amino acids. Germline CDR1 and CDR2: KGHSH and LQKENI. The CDR3: CASSPSRVTDTQYF. The CDR3 bases are TGTGCCAGCTCCCCGAGCAGGGTGACAGATACGCAGTATTTT.

This clonotype was recorded many times. This chain uses TRBV29-1 with TRBJ1-2; maybe TRBD1 (6 bases). Trimming took 5 bases from V and 3 from J, leaving 13 bases between them. Germline assignment: CDR1 SQVTM and CDR2 ANQGSEA. This CDR3 is 13 amino acids long. The CDR3, as DNA: TGCAGCGTTTCACAGGGTCGCGACTATGGCTACACCTTC. It yields the protein CSVSQGRDYGYTF.

This clonotype was picked up a small number of times. For the CDR3, the DNA is TGTGCCAGCAGTCCCGGACAGGGGATGTCAGCTTTCTTT. This codes for CASSPGQGMSAFF. The genes are TRBV6-6 and TRBJ1-1; 9 bases align to TRBD1. Germline V gives CDR1 MNHNY, CDR2 SVGAGI (reference sequence). Unmatched junction bases numbered 8, after V lost 5 bases and J lost 10 bases. The CDR3 is 13 residues long.